The 15 T cell receptor beta chains below all came from one sample that was sequenced in a study of cytomegalovirus exposure and HLA in healthy donors (dated by TCRdb to about 2017). The method behind the library was the immunoSEQ multiplex PCR assay. TCRdb carries this immuneACCESS record with in-frame sequences only. Its versions omit some clonotypes, under half of them owing to an unresolved V gene in the studies checked, with the rest unexplained. Within this sample are about 360,000 clones, with about nine tenths of them counted one time only. Of the sample, over 0.75% is held by the ten largest clones. The sequenced sample consisted of PBMCs. All receptors derive from a woman between 18 and 30 years old in good health and CMV-seronegative.

The rearrangement links TRBV6-5 to TRBJ2-7; 7 nucleotides agree with TRBD2. Germline CDR1 reads MNHEY; CDR2 reads SVGAGI. V trimming: 7 bases; J trimming: 3 bases; junction bases outside the gene matches: 12. This CDR3 is built from 15 residues. As DNA, the CDR3 is TGTGCCAGCACCTTTTCGGCTAGCGGAAACTACGAGCAGTACTTC. Residues: CASTFSASGNYEQYF.

The chain uses TRBV19 and TRBJ1-2, with 7 bases matching TRBD1. Germline V lookup: CDR1 LNHDA, CDR2 SQIVND (reference sequence). The V and J ends lost 2 bases and 4 bases, in that order; junction bases with no gene match: 10. The CDR3 has 16 amino acids. Here the CDR3 reads CASSISTGDGGYGYTF. The DNA of the CDR3 is TGTGCCAGTAGTATATCTACAGGGGATGGGGGCTATGGCTACACCTTC. Based on the CDR3 plus reference TRBV19 and TRBJ1-2, the full variable domain is DGGITQSPKYLFRKEGQNVTLSCEQNLNHDAMYWYRQDPGQGLRLIYYSQIVNDFQKGDIAEGYSVSREKKESFPLTVTSAQKNPTAFYLCASSISTGDGGYGYTFGSGTRLTVV.

V usage is TRBV2 and J usage is TRBJ1-1; D remains unclear. Germline V lookup: CDR1 SNHLY, CDR2 FYNNEI. CDR3 size: 14 residues. V was shortened by 0 bases and J by 0 bases, with 5 bases between the two germline ends. Written as DNA, the CDR3 is TGTGCCAGCAGTGAAGCCGGGTTGAACACTGAAGCTTTCTTT. Translated, it gives CASSEAGLNTEAFF. The full variable domain, with the rest looked up from reference TRBV2 and TRBJ1-1, is EPEVTQTPSHQVTQMGQEVILRCVPISNHLYFYWYRQILGQKVEFLVSFYNNEISEKSEIFDDQFSVERPDGSNFTLKIRSTKLEDSAMYFCASSEAGLNTEAFFGQGTRLTVV.

CDR3: CASRRTGMNTEAFF. CDR3 nucleotides: TGCGCCAGCAGGAGGACAGGAATGAACACTGAAGCTTTCTTT. The chain links TRBV10-2 to TRBJ1-1; TRBD1 matches 7 bases. CDR3 length: 14 amino acids. Germline loops: CDR1 WSHSY, CDR2 SAAADI. V shed 6 bases, J shed 0 bases, and the junction held 4 bases outside the gene matches.

This clone was seen only once. The V gene is TRBV19, the J gene TRBJ1-5, with D perhaps TRBD1 (6 bases). Per the germline V gene, CDR1 is LNHDA and CDR2 is SQIVND (reference sequence). The ends were cut back, 3 bases at V and 5 bases at J, with 11 bases in the middle. This CDR3 comprises 14 residues. The DNA of the CDR3 is TGTGCCAGTAGTATCTCAAGGGGGTATCAGCCCCAGCATTTT. This codes for CASSISRGYQPQHF.

The chain links TRBV27 to TRBJ2-3; no clear D gene. Germline loops: CDR1 MNHEY, CDR2 SMNVEV (reference sequence). V lost 6 bases and J 0 bases, leaving 13 bases between the germline ends. The CDR3 totals 15 residues. CDR3 nucleotides: TGTGCCAGCAGCCTGTGGGCCACTAGCACAGATACGCAGTATTTT. This translates into CASSLWATSTDTQYF.

This chain connects TRBV6-5 to TRBJ1-2, with a tentative D call TRBD1 (5 bases). The V and J ends lost 0 bases and 0 bases respectively, with 11 bases between them. This CDR3 is built from 16 residues. Germline loops: CDR1 MNHEY, CDR2 SVGAGI. The CDR3 DNA sequence: TGTGCCAGCAGTTACTCTGGTCAGGGTCCTAACTATGGCTACACCTTC. The encoded protein is CASSYSGQGPNYGYTF.

The CDR3 sequence: CASSPPGADSYEQYF. The CDR3, as DNA: TGTGCCAGCTCACCCCCAGGGGCGGACTCCTACGAGCAGTACTTC. The rearrangement joins TRBV18 to TRBJ2-7; the D gene is possibly TRBD1 (6 bases). The CDR3 is made up of 15 amino acids. Between the trimmed V and J ends, which lost 3 bases and 0 bases, there was a span of 12 bases. The germline CDR1 and CDR2 sequences are KGHSH and LQKENI.

The chain carries TRBV27 and TRBJ2-5; TRBD2 matches at 7 bases. V gave up 1 base and J gave up 3 bases; unmatched junction bases: 5. Germline V gene sequence: CDR1 MNHEY, CDR2 SMNVEV (reference sequence). The CDR3 runs 15 residues. CDR3 loop: CASSLWRGREETQYF. The CDR3 region has the DNA TGTGCCAGCAGTTTATGGCGGGGGAGGGAAGAGACCCAGTACTTC.

The rearrangement uses TRBV27 and TRBJ2-1; 7 bases are a match to TRBD1. The germline gives CDR1 MNHEY, CDR2 SMNVEV (reference sequence). The CDR3 spans 15 residues. Germline trimming cut 5 bases from V and 8 bases from J; bases unmatched to any gene: 12. CDR3 DNA: TGTGCCAGCAGTCCTCCGGGTAGGGGGCGACATGAGCAGTTCTTC. Translating it yields CASSPPGRGRHEQFF.

The V and J genes are TRBV20-1 and TRBJ2-1, with 8 bases aligning to TRBD2. Germline lookup yields CDR1 DFQATT and CDR2 SNEGSKA (reference sequence). The CDR3 covers 11 residues. The CDR3 nucleotides read TGCCGGGGGGGAATGGGCAATGAGCAGTTCTTC. Translated: CRGGMGNEQFF.

Remarks on this clone: No conserved phenylalanine or tryptophan is present at the end of the CDR3, so a read error is the likely explanation. The DNA is omitted, as the CDR3 cannot be located on it reliably, and the CDR3 follows TCRdb's listing. This rearrangement joins TRBV12-5 to TRBJ2-7; TRBD1, as called in the table, went unchecked against the DNA. The CDR3 comprises 11 residues, both ends counted. Germline values: CDR1 LGHNT, CDR2 FRNRAP. The CDR3 loop is CASGLVGIAGL.

This clone has a single count. V usage is TRBV27 and J usage is TRBJ1-2; TRBD1 matches 12 bases. This CDR3 region has 17 residues. Germline V gene sequence: CDR1 MNHEY, CDR2 SMNVEV (reference sequence). The V and J ends lost 5 bases and 7 bases, in that order; junction bases with no gene match: 14. CDR3 residues: CASSLKTPGTGGGGYTF. CDR3 coding DNA: TGTGCCAGCAGTCTCAAAACGCCCGGGACAGGGGGCGGTGGCTACACCTTC.

This rearrangement joins TRBV9 to TRBJ2-2, with TRBD1 as a possible D gene (5 bases). The CDR3 has 14 amino acids. Germline CDR1 and CDR2: SGDLS and YYNGEE. Trimming took off 3 bases at V and 4 bases at J, with 10 bases between the two ends. The CDR3 nucleotides are TGTGCCAGCAGCGGAGTCCAGGGCACCGGGGAGCTGTTTTTT. It codes for CASSGVQGTGELFF.

The chain links TRBV5-1 to TRBJ1-4, with TRBD1 as a possible D gene (5 bases). V lost 3 bases and J lost 0, with 6 bases in between. The CDR3 sequence is 14 residues long. From germline, CDR1 is SGHRS and CDR2 YFSETQ. CDR3 amino acids: CASSSGTTNEKLFF. CDR3 sequence (DNA): TGCGCCAGCAGCTCAGGGACAACTAATGAAAAACTGTTTTTT.